A single sample is the source of the 9 T cell receptor beta chains below, sequenced in a study of neurological immune-mediated disorders. TCRdb ran MiXCR on the 5' RACE reads and lists one entry per CDR3 protein. The sample records tens of thousands of distinct CDR3 sequences, over 3.5% being singletons. Specimen: PBMCs. The receptors here all came from a man aged 55 to 69 with multiple sclerosis.

In this sample, this clonotype turned up many times. The chain employs TRBV27 and TRBJ1-4; D uncertain. This CDR3 spans 13 amino acids. The V gene lost 3 bases and the J gene lost 13 bases, with 15 bases spanning the gap. Germline V CDR1 and CDR2: MNHEY, SMNVEV (reference sequence). CDR3 DNA: TGTGCCAGCAGTTTCCAAGATACGGGAAGACTGTTTTTT. This encodes CASSFQDTGRLFF. The variable domain in full, completed from reference TRBV27 and TRBJ1-4, reads EAQVTQNPRYLITVTGKKLTVTCSQNMNHEYMSWYRQDPGLGLRQIYYSMNVEVTDKGDVPEGYKVSRKEKRNFPLILESPSPNQTSLYFCASSFQDTGRLFFGSGTQLSVL.

This clonotype showed up many times. The chain combines TRBV6-2 or TRBV6-3 with TRBJ1-3; D is undetermined. The germline gives CDR1 MNHEY, CDR2 SVGEGT. The CDR3 has 15 amino acids. V lost 8 bases to trimming and J lost 2 bases, with 16 bases between them. The CDR3 bases are TGTGCCAGCTTTACGCGGGTATCGGCTGGAAACACCATATATTTT. This gives the protein CASFTRVSAGNTIYF.

This clonotype was seen repeatedly, ten times or more. The rearrangement uses TRBV28 and TRBJ2-1, with TRBD2 matching over 7 bases. The CDR3 has 16 amino acids. V was clipped by 2 bases and J by 0 bases; unmatched bases: 4. In germline, CDR1 is MDHEN, CDR2 SYDVKM. The CDR3 loop reads CASSLRGGSSYNEQFF. The CDR3 nucleotides are TGTGCCAGCAGTTTACGTGGCGGGAGCTCCTACAATGAGCAGTTCTTC.

This clonotype has at least ten counts. The V call is TRBV5-1, the J call TRBJ1-4; TRBD1 aligns across 9 bases. The trim removed 1 base at V and 4 bases at J, leaving 2 bases unmatched. The CDR3 is made up of 15 amino acids. Germline-derived CDR1 and CDR2 are SGHRS and YFSETQ. This CDR3 is CASSLWGQGNEKLFF. The CDR3 coding sequence is TGCGCCAGCAGCTTGTGGGGACAGGGTAATGAAAAACTGTTTTTT.

This clonotype was seen ten or more times. The J gene is TRBJ2-2, the V gene TRBV5-1; TRBD2 agrees at 12 bases. V was clipped by 4 bases and J by 5 bases; unmatched bases: 6. Germline-derived CDR1 and CDR2 are SGHRS and YFSETQ. This CDR3 contains 16 residues. The CDR3, as DNA: TGCGCCAGCAGCAGCCTTACTAGCGGGAGGACCGGGGAGCTGTTTTTT. Translating gives CASSSLTSGRTGELFF.

This clonotype was counted ten times or more. This chain connects TRBV20-1 to TRBJ2-7, with 11 bases matching TRBD1. With V trimmed by 5 bases and J by 4 bases, 4 bases remained unmatched. Looked up from germline, CDR1 is DFQATT and CDR2 is SNEGSKA (reference sequence). This CDR3 has 13 residues. The CDR3 sequence: CSALRDRGYEQYF. DNA of the CDR3: TGCAGTGCTCTGCGGGACAGGGGGTACGAGCAGTACTTC.

This clonotype was recorded at least ten times. The chain couples TRBV7-9 to TRBJ1-2; D is unclear. Germline assignment: CDR1 SEHNR and CDR2 FQNEAQ (reference sequence). This CDR3 is 15 amino acids long. V was shortened by 0 bases and J by 4 bases, with 12 bases between the two germline ends. Here the CDR3 DNA reads TGTGCCAGCAGCTTAGCGGTCGCCGGACTCTATGGCTACACCTTC. Translating gives CASSLAVAGLYGYTF. The variable domain in full, completed from reference TRBV7-9 and TRBJ1-2, reads DTGVSQNPRHKITKRGQNVTFRCDPISEHNRLYWYRQTLGQGPEFLTYFQNEAQLEKSRLLSDRFSAERPKGSFSTLEIQRTEQGDSAMYLCASSLAVAGLYGYTFGSGTRLTVV.

At least ten counts were recorded for this clonotype. Given a much more abundant clone one base away, this may be a read error. The rearrangement joins TRBV7-7 to TRBJ2-1; TRBD2 matches at 7 bases. J was trimmed by 2 bases and V by 5 bases; bases with no gene match: 6. The CDR3 has 15 amino acids. Per the germline V gene, CDR1 is SSHAT and CDR2 is FNYEAQ (reference sequence). The CDR3 is CASSQGLGTYNEQFF. CDR3 sequence (DNA): TGTGCCAGCAGCCAAGGACTAGGAACCTACAATGAGCAGTTCTTC.

This clonotype has a count of ten or more. The gene calls are TRBV27 and TRBJ2-2, with a tentative D call TRBD2 (6 bases). CDR1 is MNHEY, CDR2 SMNVEV, per germline (reference sequence). V shed 3 bases and J shed 0 bases, with 8 bases lying between them. CDR3 length: 15 amino acids. For the CDR3, the DNA is TGTGCCAGCAGTTTGGGGAGGTCGAACACCGGGGAGCTGTTTTTT. Translation gives CASSLGRSNTGELFF.